This TCR beta chain came from a study of blood T cell repertoires in COVID-19. V gave up 0 bases and J gave up 4 bases, with 9 bases separating them. The CDR3 extends over 14 amino acids. CDR1 and CDR2 (germline): SGHAT, FQNNGV. Profiled with immunoSEQ multiplex PCR; TCRdb holds only in-frame clones, not every one. The sample contains about 190,000 clones, around 78% of which appear only once. The gene calls are TRBV11-2 and TRBJ1-1; D uncertain. This TCR came from a woman of 80 years or more with active or convalescent COVID-19. The source material was peripheral blood. The CDR3 sequence: CASSLEGRSTEAFF. The CDR3 bases are TGTGCCAGCAGCTTAGAGGGGAGGTCCACTGAAGCTTTCTTT.